This T cell receptor beta chain came from a study of beta chain features in type 1 diabetes. Sequencing targeted expressed TCRB transcripts, as all isolated RNA had been reverse transcribed. The method was immunoSEQ multiplex PCR; TCRdb's version includes in-frame clones alone and lacks a portion of them. This sample has some 400,000 clones, with more than 13% found just once. Losses at the gene ends were 3 bases for V and 3 bases for J; bases not matched to a gene: 0. Germline CDR1 and CDR2: SGHTA and FQGTGA. CDR3 length equals 14 residues. This receptor was obtained from a woman between 18 and 30 years old in good health. The chain recombines TRBV7-3 with TRBJ1-4, with 8 bases identical to TRBD1. Sequenced sample: naive CD4+ T cells from blood. CDR3 region: CASSLDRANEKLFF. The CDR3 DNA follows: TGTGCCAGCAGCTTGGACAGGGCTAATGAAAAACTGTTTTTT.